This T cell receptor beta chain derives from a study of post-analysis software for immune sequencing data. Sequencing libraries made from TCR beta cDNA carried unique molecular identifiers. TCRdb re-analysed the PCR reads in MiXCR, keeping a single row per CDR3 protein. The sample has 400,000 to 500,000 distinct CDR3 sequences; 30% to 40% are singletons. Findings and caveats of the study: Patients carried roughly 5 TRBV segments more frequently than controls did, and TRBV5-6, TRBV5-1 and TRBV20-1 were among them.

This clonotype was seen only a few times. Its antigen is still unknown. This CDR3 spans 12 amino acids. V was pared by 3 bases and J by 11 bases, with 14 bases between. CDR1 and CDR2 from the germline V gene are SGHDT and YYEEEE. Source material: blood. The TCR comes from a girl aged 2 to 9 with multiple sclerosis. The rearrangement uses TRBV5-6 and TRBJ2-5; D uncertain. In nucleotides, the CDR3 is TGTGCCAGCAGCTGGGCGGATTCGGAGCAGTACTTC. Translation gives CASSWADSEQYF.